What follows are 18 T cell receptor beta chains derived from one specimen sequenced in a study of breast tumors, draining lymph nodes, adjacent tissues (dated by TCRdb to 2016 to 2017). The lymph node samples were taken from the axillary draining lymph nodes of breast cancer patients. Library creation used multiplex PCR. The sequencer listed for this sample is Illumina HiSeq 2000. TCRdb reworked the public reads: Q25 trimming with fastp, MiXCR clone assembly, productive beta chains retained. Entries are consolidated by CDR3 protein sequence, retaining the most common genes and DNA. Present in this sample are 85,000 to 130,000 distinct CDR3 sequences, around 20% of which were seen just once. The ten largest make up around 1.2% of the sample. The material sequenced was axillary lymph node tissue. The receptors originated from a female donor with breast cancer. Some clones in this sample may be carry-over from other donors' samples.

This clonotype appeared many times. The V gene is TRBV7-6, the J gene TRBJ2-1; 7 bases align to TRBD2. Germline CDR1 SGHVS, CDR2 FNYEAQ. Trimming at V came to 7 bases and at J to 5 bases, leaving 14 bases not matched to a gene. This CDR3 region has 16 residues. CDR3 amino acids: CASTETGGTNHNEQFF. Written as DNA, the CDR3 is TGTGCCAGCACCGAAACCGGCGGGACTAATCACAATGAGCAGTTCTTC.

There are many counts of this clonotype. V gene TRBV2 combines with J gene TRBJ1-2; D perhaps matches TRBD1 (5 bases). V dropped 3 bases and J dropped 4 bases, with 12 bases sitting between them. The CDR3 has 14 amino acids. Germline CDR1 is SNHLY and CDR2 is FYNNEI. DNA for the CDR3: TGTGCCAGCAGTGAGGTTAGGGGCGCCTATGGCTACACCTTC. Amino acid sequence: CASSEVRGAYGYTF. The variable domain in full, completed from reference TRBV2 and TRBJ1-2, reads EPEVTQTPSHQVTQMGQEVILRCVPISNHLYFYWYRQILGQKVEFLVSFYNNEISEKSEIFDDQFSVERPDGSNFTLKIRSTKLEDSAMYFCASSEVRGAYGYTFGSGTRLTVV.

This clonotype was recorded at least ten times. The chain carries TRBV20-1 and TRBJ1-3; D is perhaps TRBD1 (5 bases). Looked up from germline, CDR1 is DFQATT and CDR2 is SNEGSKA (reference sequence). The CDR3 has 13 amino acids. V dropped 4 bases and J dropped 0 bases, with 7 bases sitting between them. The CDR3 is CSAIGTSGNTIYF. CDR3 DNA: TGCAGTGCTATCGGGACCTCTGGAAACACCATATATTTT.

This clonotype was seen repeatedly, ten times or more. The chain has TRBV6-1 and TRBJ2-1; TRBD2 might be the D (6 bases). V was cut by 11 bases and J by 0 bases, with 20 bases left in between. Germline V gives CDR1 MNHNS, CDR2 SASEGT. CDR3 size: 16 residues. The CDR3 is CAASRDGGSSYNEQFF. The CDR3 DNA is TGTGCCGCGTCTCGGGACGGGGGAAGCTCCTACAATGAGCAGTTCTTC.

Many counts were recorded for this clonotype. V and J are TRBV29-1 and TRBJ2-7; D tentatively reads TRBD1 or TRBD2 (5 bases each). In germline, CDR1 is SQVTM, CDR2 ANQGSEA. V shed 3 bases and J shed 0 bases, with 12 bases lying between them. The CDR3 loop spans 14 amino acids. The CDR3 nucleotides are TGCAGCGTTGAGGTTGGGACCGGCTCCTACGAGCAGTACTTC. It specifies CSVEVGTGSYEQYF.

In this sample, this clonotype turned up many times. This sequence joins TRBV6-2 or TRBV6-3 and TRBJ2-3; 8 nucleotides align to TRBD2. The CDR3 runs to 14 residues. The ends lost 5 bases at V and 6 bases at J; junction bases unmatched: 7. Germline-derived CDR1 and CDR2 are MNHEY and SVGEGT. In nucleotides, the CDR3 is TGTGCCAGCAGTCCACGGACTAGCCATGATACGCAGTATTTT. It encodes CASSPRTSHDTQYF.

This clonotype was detected ten times or more. This sequence joins TRBV20-1 and TRBJ2-1; TRBD1 might be the D (6 bases). The length of the CDR3 is 15 residues. Germline CDR1 reads DFQATT; CDR2 reads SNEGSKA (reference sequence). Deletions cut 0 bases from V and 2 bases from J, with 11 bases between. The DNA for the CDR3 is TGCAGTGCTAGAGATACCTGGACAGCCTACAATGAGCAGTTCTTC. The encoded protein is CSARDTWTAYNEQFF.

Many counts were recorded for this clonotype. The chain has TRBV7-9 and TRBJ2-1; 12 nucleotides align to TRBD2. The germline gives CDR1 SEHNR, CDR2 FQNEAQ (reference sequence). This CDR3 spans 16 amino acids. J lost 6 bases, V lost 4 bases, and 7 bases had no gene match. This chain's CDR3 is CASSSWTSGAPNEQFF. CDR3 DNA: TGTGCCAGCAGCTCATGGACTAGCGGGGCCCCCAATGAGCAGTTCTTC.

At least ten counts were recorded for this clonotype. The chain uses TRBV6-6 and TRBJ2-1; 8 nucleotides match TRBD2. The trim removed 7 bases at V and 0 bases at J, leaving 2 bases unmatched. Germline CDR1 and CDR2: MNHNY and SVGAGI (reference sequence). The CDR3 totals 14 residues. This CDR3 reads CASKSGSSYNEQFF. The CDR3 coding sequence is TGTGCCAGCAAGAGCGGGAGCTCCTACAATGAGCAGTTCTTC.

This clonotype has at least ten counts. V usage is TRBV20-1 and J usage is TRBJ2-3; TRBD2 matches at 10 bases. This CDR3 has 15 amino acids. Germline CDR1 DFQATT, CDR2 SNEGSKA (reference sequence). Trimming took 4 bases from V and 0 from J; bases not matched to a gene: 4. The CDR3 spells CSANSGGTSTDTQYF. For the CDR3, the DNA is TGCAGTGCTAATAGCGGGGGGACTAGCACAGATACGCAGTATTTT.

This clonotype was picked up many times. The J gene is TRBJ1-2, the V gene TRBV9, with TRBD1 matching 7 bases. The V gene end was trimmed by 2 bases and the J gene end by 5 bases; junction bases not matched to a gene: 12. CDR1 and CDR2 from the germline V gene are SGDLS and YYNGEE. The CDR3 length is 16 residues. The CDR3 bases are TGTGCCAGCAGCGTCCTCCCGACAGGGCCGCGGTATGGCTACACCTTC. Translated: CASSVLPTGPRYGYTF. Full variable domain (remainder filled in from reference TRBV9 and TRBJ1-2): DSGVTQTPKHLITATGQRVTLRCSPRSGDLSVYWYQQSLDQGLQFLIQYYNGEERAKGNILERFSAQQFPDLHSELNLSSLELGDSALYFCASSVLPTGPRYGYTFGSGTRLTVV.

This clonotype was recorded at least ten times. V and J are TRBV5-8 and TRBJ2-7, with D possibly TRBD1 on 5 matching bases. The V gene's germline CDR1 is SGHTS and CDR2 YDEGEE. This CDR3 spans 15 amino acids. The ends were cut back, 1 base at V and 6 bases at J, with 17 bases in the middle. CDR3 loop: CASSLRSQGIREQYF. The CDR3 DNA reads as TGTGCCAGCAGCTTGCGGAGTCAGGGAATTCGCGAGCAGTACTTC.

This chain connects TRBV7-9 to TRBJ2-1, with 10 bases identical to TRBD2. J lost 5 bases, V lost 5 bases, and 9 bases had no gene match. The CDR3 has 16 residues. Germline CDR1 reads SEHNR; CDR2 reads FQNEAQ (reference sequence). Written as DNA, the CDR3 is TGTGCCAGCAGCCCTCCTGGACTAGCGGCAAACAATGAGCAGTTCTTC. It specifies CASSPPGLAANNEQFF.

Comment on this clonotype: Compared with germline, one end of the junction differs, possibly owing to a read error. The chain joins TRBV5-1 to TRBJ1-3; 10 positions agree with TRBD1. Germline CDR1 and CDR2: SGHRS and YFSETQ. This CDR3 is 16 amino acids long. CDR3 in DNA: TGTGCCAGCAGCTCGGGACAGGGGAGCTCTGGAAACACCATATATTTT. This translates into CASSSGQGSSGNTIYF. The full variable domain, with the rest looked up from reference TRBV5-1 and TRBJ1-3, is KAGVTQTPRYLIKTRGQQVTLSCSPISGHRSVSWYQQTPGQGLQFLFEYFSETQRNKGNFPGRFSGRQFSNSRSEMNVSTLELGDSALYLCASSSGQGSSGNTIYFGEGSWLTVV.

The chain is built from TRBV4-2 and TRBJ2-7; TRBD2 matches at 7 bases. Germline lookup yields CDR1 LGHNA and CDR2 YNFKEQ. The CDR3 loop spans 15 amino acids. Trimming at V came to 0 bases and at J to 4 bases, leaving 6 bases not matched to a gene. CDR3 loop: CASSQDLGGGYEQYF. The CDR3 DNA is TGTGCCAGCAGCCAAGATCTTGGGGGGGGGTACGAGCAGTACTTC.

This clonotype was picked up many times. This chain links TRBV9 with TRBJ2-3; tentatively, D is TRBD1 (6 bases). V lost 4 bases to trimming and J lost 2 bases, with 14 bases between them. This CDR3 region has 15 residues. From germline, CDR1 is SGDLS and CDR2 YYNGEE. This chain's CDR3 is CASSTEDSYTDTQYF. The DNA for the CDR3 is TGTGCCAGCAGCACAGAGGACAGCTACACAGATACGCAGTATTTT. The full variable domain, with the rest looked up from reference TRBV9 and TRBJ2-3, is DSGVTQTPKHLITATGQRVTLRCSPRSGDLSVYWYQQSLDQGLQFLIQYYNGEERAKGNILERFSAQQFPDLHSELNLSSLELGDSALYFCASSTEDSYTDTQYFGPGTRLTVL.

This clonotype was recorded at least ten times. The chain couples TRBV9 to TRBJ1-3; D gene unclear. There are 14 residues in the CDR3. Per germline, CDR1 SGDLS and CDR2 YYNGEE. Trimming removed 0 bases from V and 1 base from J, with 5 bases in between. The CDR3, as DNA: TGTGCCAGCAGCGTAGATTCGTCTGGAAACACCATATATTTT. Translation: CASSVDSSGNTIYF. Based on the CDR3 plus reference TRBV9 and TRBJ1-3, the full variable domain is DSGVTQTPKHLITATGQRVTLRCSPRSGDLSVYWYQQSLDQGLQFLIQYYNGEERAKGNILERFSAQQFPDLHSELNLSSLELGDSALYFCASSVDSSGNTIYFGEGSWLTVV.

This clonotype has only a few counts. The chain links TRBV3-1 to TRBJ2-4; a possible D gene is TRBD1 (5 bases). CDR1 and CDR2 (germline): LGHDT, YNNKEL (reference sequence). Trimming took off 5 bases at V and 3 bases at J, with 8 bases between the two ends. The CDR3 runs to 13 residues. The CDR3: CASSAGYKNIQYF. The CDR3, as DNA: TGTGCCAGCAGCGCAGGGTACAAAAACATTCAGTACTTC.